The present TCR beta chain was sequenced within a study of blood T cell repertoires in COVID-19 (dated by TCRdb to 2018 to 2021). In terms of the full investigation: Samples from collaborators originated in the United States, Italy and Spain and spanned both the acute and convalescent phases of COVID-19. The prospective study material was composed of cDNA or gDNA derived from T cells, B-cell-depleted T cells, or PBMCs. Subjects who had been exposed to COVID-19, were actively infected with it, or had recovered from it provided the deeply sampled blood TCRbeta repertoires that made up the dataset. The repertoires were made available in a free public database intended to serve as a resource for research on the immune response to SARS-CoV-2. Samples were obtained from the ongoing ImmuneRACE study (first 160 participants) and from 1,254 subjects provided by 6 global collaborators. Nearly every sample came with metadata listing a de-identified subject ID, COVID-19 status, age in years and sex. Where HLA class I and class II types were available, the types were taken from metadata supplied by the sample provider, not from assay-based typing. Overall study outcomes, separate from this receptor: The amount of clinical and demographic metadata varied by source and participant and was provided uncurated.

Whole blood was collected in K2EDTA tubes by collaborating institutions according to the institutions' own protocols. For TCRbeta analysis, collaborator samples were shipped as frozen whole blood, as isolated PBMCs, or as DNA extracted from either sample type. This clone came up a few times. Which antigen it targets is not known. Base qualities are missing; no much larger clone stands one base away. The immunoSEQ Assay, a bias-controlled multiplex PCR, was used to amplify TCRbeta CDR3 regions from genomic DNA. The published analysis was carried out like this. Within the assay, amplification of reference gene primers was used to estimate how many nucleated cells each sample contained. To quantify the absolute abundance of each unique TCRbeta CDR3 rearrangement, sequence reads were collapsed and filtered. For each sample, productive Simpson clonality was calculated as the square root of Simpson's diversity index over productive rearrangements. The clones in this table, taken by TCRdb from immuneACCESS, are in-frame only. Not every clone is retained; where verified, under half of the shortfall comes from an unresolved V gene, and the cause of the rest is unknown. V and J calls and clone size are given by that table; D and trimming were obtained from the DNA. The sample table shows tens of thousands of clones, and less than 85% are seen once. Roughly 13% of the sample comes from the top ten.

From the germline V gene (reference sequence), CDR1 is MNHEY and CDR2 is SMNVEV. V lost 4 bases and J lost 5 bases, and the count of bases not matched to a germline gene is 3. The CDR3 spans 14 residues, from the cysteine through the phenylalanine. Just CDR3 DNA is preserved here, 42 bases in frame from base 1. The rearranged chain carries TRBV27 and TRBJ2-3, with 10 bases aligning to TRBD1. Material for sequencing was peripheral blood. The receptor was derived from a human donor in a cohort sampled during active COVID-19. CDR3 loop: CASSYGTGVDTQYF. The bases read TGTGCCAGCAGTTACGGGACAGGGGTAGATACGCAGTATTTT.